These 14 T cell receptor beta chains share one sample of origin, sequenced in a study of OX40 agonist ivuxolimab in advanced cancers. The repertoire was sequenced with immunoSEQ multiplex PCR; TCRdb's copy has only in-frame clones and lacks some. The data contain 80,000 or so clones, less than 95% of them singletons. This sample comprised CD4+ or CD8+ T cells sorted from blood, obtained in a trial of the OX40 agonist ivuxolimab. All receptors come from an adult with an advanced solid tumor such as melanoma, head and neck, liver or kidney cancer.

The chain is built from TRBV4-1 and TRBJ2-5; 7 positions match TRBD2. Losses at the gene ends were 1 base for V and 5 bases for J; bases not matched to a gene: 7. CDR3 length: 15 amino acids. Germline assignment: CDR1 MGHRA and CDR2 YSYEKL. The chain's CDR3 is CASSQGAGVRETQYF. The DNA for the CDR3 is TGCGCCAGCAGCCAAGGGGCGGGGGTAAGGGAGACCCAGTACTTC.

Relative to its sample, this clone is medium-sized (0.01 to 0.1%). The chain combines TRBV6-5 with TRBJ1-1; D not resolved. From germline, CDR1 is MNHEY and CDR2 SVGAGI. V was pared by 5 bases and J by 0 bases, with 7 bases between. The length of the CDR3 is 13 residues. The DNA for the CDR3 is TGTGCCAGCAGTACCGCCCTGAACACTGAAGCTTTCTTT. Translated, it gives CASSTALNTEAFF.

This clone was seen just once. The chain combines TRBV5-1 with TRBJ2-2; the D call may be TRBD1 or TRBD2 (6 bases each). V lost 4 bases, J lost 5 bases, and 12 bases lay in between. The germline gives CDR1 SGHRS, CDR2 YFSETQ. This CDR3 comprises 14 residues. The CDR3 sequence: CASSRGQGTGELFF. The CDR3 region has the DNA TGCGCCAGCAGCCGGGGGCAGGGGACCGGGGAGCTGTTTTTT.

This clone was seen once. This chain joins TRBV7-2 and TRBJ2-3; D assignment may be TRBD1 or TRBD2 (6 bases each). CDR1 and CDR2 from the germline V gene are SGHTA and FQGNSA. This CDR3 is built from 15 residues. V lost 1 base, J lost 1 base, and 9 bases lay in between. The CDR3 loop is CASSLGGAGTDTQYF. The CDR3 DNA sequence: TGTGCCAGCAGCTTAGGGGGGGCCGGCACAGATACGCAGTATTTT.

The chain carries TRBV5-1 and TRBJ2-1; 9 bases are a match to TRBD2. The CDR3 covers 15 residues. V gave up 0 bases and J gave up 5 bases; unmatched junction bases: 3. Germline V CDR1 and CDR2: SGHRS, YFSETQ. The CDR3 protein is CASSLGLAVNNEQFF. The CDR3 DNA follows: TGCGCCAGCAGCTTGGGACTAGCGGTTAACAATGAGCAGTTCTTC.

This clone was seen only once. The CDR3 is CASSPRSDRATGELFF. CDR3 bases: TGCGCCAGCAGCCCCCGGTCCGACAGGGCGACCGGGGAGCTGTTTTTT. The rearrangement joins TRBV5-1 to TRBJ2-2; TRBD1 matches 7 bases. This CDR3 is 16 amino acids long. The V gene end was trimmed by 4 bases and the J gene end by 5 bases; junction bases not matched to a gene: 11. CDR1 and CDR2 (germline): SGHRS, YFSETQ.

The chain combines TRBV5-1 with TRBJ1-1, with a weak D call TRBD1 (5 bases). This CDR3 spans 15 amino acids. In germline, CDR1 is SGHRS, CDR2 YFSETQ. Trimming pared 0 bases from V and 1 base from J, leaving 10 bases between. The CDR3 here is CASSLAAGGNTEAFF. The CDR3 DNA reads TGCGCCAGCAGCTTGGCGGCGGGGGGGAACACTGAAGCTTTCTTT.

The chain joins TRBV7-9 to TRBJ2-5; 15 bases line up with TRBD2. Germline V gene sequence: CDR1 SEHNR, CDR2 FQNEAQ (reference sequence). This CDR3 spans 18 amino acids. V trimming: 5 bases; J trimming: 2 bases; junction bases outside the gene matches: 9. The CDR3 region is CASSIRTSGRVRQETQYF. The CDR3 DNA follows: TGTGCCAGCAGCATCCGGACTAGCGGGAGGGTAAGGCAAGAGACCCAGTACTTC.

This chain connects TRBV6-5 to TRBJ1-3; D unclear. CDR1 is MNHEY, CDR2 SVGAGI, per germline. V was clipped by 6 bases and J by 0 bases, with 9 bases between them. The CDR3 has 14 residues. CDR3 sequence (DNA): TGTGCCAGCAGACTCCAAGCCTCTGGAAACACCATATATTTT. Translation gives CASRLQASGNTIYF.

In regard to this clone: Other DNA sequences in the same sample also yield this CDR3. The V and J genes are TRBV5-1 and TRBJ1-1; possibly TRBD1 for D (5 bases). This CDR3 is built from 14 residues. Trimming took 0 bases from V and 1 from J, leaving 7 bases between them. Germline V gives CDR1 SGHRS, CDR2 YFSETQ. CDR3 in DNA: TGCGCCAGCAGCTTGGAGGGGCGGAACACTGAAGCTTTCTTT. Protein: CASSLEGRNTEAFF.

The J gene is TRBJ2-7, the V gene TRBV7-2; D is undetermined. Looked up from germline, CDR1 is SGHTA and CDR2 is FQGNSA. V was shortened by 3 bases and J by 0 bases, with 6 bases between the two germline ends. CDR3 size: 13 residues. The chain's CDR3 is CASSFRTSYEQYF. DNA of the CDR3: TGTGCCAGCAGCTTCCGAACCTCCTACGAGCAGTACTTC.

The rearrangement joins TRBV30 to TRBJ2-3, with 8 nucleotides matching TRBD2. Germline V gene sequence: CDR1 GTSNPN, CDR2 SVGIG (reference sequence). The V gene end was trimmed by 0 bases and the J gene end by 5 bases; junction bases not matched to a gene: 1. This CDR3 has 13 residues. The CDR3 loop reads CAWSVRGGDTQYF. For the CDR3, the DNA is TGTGCCTGGAGTGTCCGGGGGGGAGATACGCAGTATTTT. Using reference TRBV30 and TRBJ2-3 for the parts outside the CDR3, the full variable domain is SQTIHQWPATLVQPVGSPLSLECTVEGTSNPNLYWYRQAAGRGLQLLFYSVGIGQISSEVPQNLSASRPQDRQFILSSKKLLLSDSGFYLCAWSVRGGDTQYFGPGTRLTVL.

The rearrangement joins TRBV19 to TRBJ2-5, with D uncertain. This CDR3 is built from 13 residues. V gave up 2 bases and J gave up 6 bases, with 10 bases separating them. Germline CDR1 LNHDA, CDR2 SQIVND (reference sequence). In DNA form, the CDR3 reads TGTGCCAGTAGTATAACGGCTGCGAAGACCCAGTACTTC. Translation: CASSITAAKTQYF.

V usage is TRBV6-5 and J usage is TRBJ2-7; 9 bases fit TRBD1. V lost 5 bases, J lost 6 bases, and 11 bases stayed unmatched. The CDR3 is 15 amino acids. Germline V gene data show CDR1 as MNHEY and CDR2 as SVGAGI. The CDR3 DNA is TGTGCCAGCAGTAAACCGGGACAGGGTGGGGGCGAGCAGTACTTC. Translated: CASSKPGQGGGEQYF.